A selection of T cell receptor beta chains follows, all from one sample in a study of cytomegalovirus exposure and HLA in healthy donors. Data came from immunoSEQ multiplex PCR; TCRdb stores just in-frame clones and leaves some out. Among over 75,000 clones, roughly 86% were seen once, and the ten largest hold approximately 9.2%. Sequencing input: PBMCs. These receptors originate from a man under 40 in good health and CMV-seropositive. Each CDR3 is given with its conserved first and last residue. Each record gives: V gene, clone size, J gene, D gene, CDR3 protein, CDR3 DNA. D genes are given only for firm matches. Size is stated for part of the rows, as once, few or many counts, or as a class when the clone is expanded.

V: TRBV19; size: .; J: TRBJ1-2; D: TRBD1; CDR3: CGTRDRDNYGYTF; DNA: TGTGGGACCCGGGACAGGGACAACTATGGCTACACCTTC
V: TRBV5-1; size: .; J: TRBJ2-1; D: TRBD1; CDR3: CASSLGTGSSYNEQFF; DNA: TGCGCCAGCAGCTTGGGGACAGGGAGCTCCTACAATGAGCAGTTCTTC
V: TRBV11-2; size: .; J: TRBJ1-4; D: TRBD1; CDR3: CASSSRDRGRGEKLFF; DNA: TGTGCCAGCAGCTCCCGGGACAGGGGACGTGGTGAAAAACTGTTTTTT
V: TRBV29-1; size: .; J: TRBJ2-5; D: TRBD1; CDR3: CSVRGPGETQYF; DNA: TGCAGCGTTAGGGGGCCGGGGGAGACCCAGTACTTC
V: TRBV2; size: .; J: TRBJ1-5; D: TRBD1; CDR3: CASGRDRGNQPQHF; DNA: TGTGCCAGCGGCAGGGACAGGGGCAATCAGCCCCAGCATTTT
V: TRBV7-6; size: .; J: TRBJ2-3; D: .; CDR3: CASSSIGGSTDTQYF; DNA: TGTGCCAGCAGCTCAATAGGGGGTAGCACAGATACGCAGTATTTT
V: TRBV14; size: .; J: TRBJ1-2; D: .; CDR3: CASSLRQDHGYTF; DNA: TGTGCCAGCAGCCTTCGACAGGACCATGGCTACACCTTC
V: TRBV5-1; size: .; J: TRBJ2-7; D: .; CDR3: CASSLEYREQYF; DNA: TGCGCCAGCAGCTTGGAGTACAGAGAGCAGTACTTC
V: TRBV5-8; size: .; J: TRBJ1-5; D: TRBD1; CDR3: CASSPGDSMGQPQHF; DNA: TGTGCCAGCAGCCCGGGGGACAGCATGGGACAGCCCCAGCATTTT
V: TRBV6-5; size: .; J: TRBJ1-2; D: .; CDR3: CASKKGGRGSAGYTF; DNA: TGTGCCAGCAAAAAGGGTGGGCGGGGATCGGCCGGCTACACCTTC
V: TRBV7-9; size: .; J: TRBJ2-3; D: TRBD2; CDR3: CASSQGLAGTDTQYF; DNA: TGTGCCAGCAGCCAGGGACTAGCGGGCACAGATACGCAGTATTTT
V: TRBV29-1; size: .; J: TRBJ2-6; D: TRBD2; CDR3: CSVGLAGSSPGSGANVLTF; DNA: TGCAGCGTTGGACTAGCGGGTTCTTCCCCGGGCTCTGGGGCCAACGTCCTGACTTTC
V: TRBV6-4; size: .; J: TRBJ2-5; D: .; CDR3: CASSREYQETQYF; DNA: TGTGCCAGCAGCCGGGAGTACCAAGAGACCCAGTACTTC
V: TRBV18; size: .; J: TRBJ1-2; D: TRBD1; CDR3: CASSPETGTYGYTF; DNA: TGTGCCAGCTCACCAGAGACAGGGACCTATGGCTACACCTTC
V: TRBV5-6; size: .; J: TRBJ2-5; D: TRBD1; CDR3: CASSFTGAGETQYF; DNA: TGTGCCAGCAGCTTTACAGGGGCGGGAGAGACCCAGTACTTC
V: TRBV6-1; size: .; J: TRBJ2-1; D: TRBD2; CDR3: CASRVGGSYNEQFF; DNA: TGTGCCAGCAGGGTCGGGGGGTCCTACAATGAGCAGTTCTTC
V: TRBV15; size: .; J: TRBJ2-7; D: .; CDR3: CATSREQPGHPLAPGYEQYF; DNA: TGTGCCACCAGCAGAGAGCAACCGGGACACCCTCTTGCCCCGGGCTACGAGCAGTACTTC
V: TRBV10-3; size: once; J: TRBJ1-1; D: TRBD1; CDR3: CASGTGQTEAFF; DNA: TGTGCCAGCGGGACAGGGCAAACTGAAGCTTTCTTT
V: TRBV29-1; size: .; J: TRBJ2-2; D: .; CDR3: CSVGREGHRELFF; DNA: TGCAGCGTAGGTAGAGAGGGCCACCGGGAGCTGTTTTTT
V: TRBV19; size: once; J: TRBJ1-1; D: TRBD1; CDR3: CASQDRDTEAFF; DNA: TGTGCCAGTCAGGACAGGGACACTGAAGCTTTCTTT
V: TRBV5-6; size: .; J: TRBJ2-3; D: .; CDR3: CASSLIRMSTDTQYF; DNA: TGTGCCAGCAGCTTGATCCGTATGAGCACAGATACGCAGTATTTT
V: TRBV28; size: .; J: TRBJ2-2; D: TRBD1; CDR3: CASSSPDRGLTGELFF; DNA: TGTGCCAGCAGTTCTCCGGACAGGGGGCTGACCGGGGAGCTGTTTTTT
V: TRBV5-8; size: .; J: TRBJ2-3; D: TRBD2; CDR3: CASSLGLAGDTDTQYF; DNA: TGTGCCAGCAGCTTAGGACTAGCGGGAGATACAGATACGCAGTATTTT
V: TRBV5-6; size: .; J: TRBJ1-1; D: .; CDR3: CASSVVGGGTEAFF; DNA: TGTGCCAGCAGCGTGGTAGGGGGTGGCACTGAAGCTTTCTTT
V: TRBV9; size: .; J: TRBJ1-2; D: TRBD1; CDR3: CASTPGQGVYSYGYTF; DNA: TGTGCCAGCACCCCAGGACAGGGGGTCTATAGCTATGGCTACACCTTC
V: TRBV4-2; size: .; J: TRBJ2-7; D: TRBD2; CDR3: CASSQGGLAGVYEQYF; DNA: TGTGCCAGCAGCCAAGGAGGACTAGCGGGAGTATATGAGCAGTACTTC
V: TRBV21-1; size: .; J: TRBJ1-2; D: .; CDR3: CASSSVKPGAYGYTF; DNA: TGTGCCAGCAGCTCCGTAAAGCCTGGGGCCTATGGCTACACCTTC
V: TRBV2; size: .; J: TRBJ2-7; D: .; CDR3: CASYEDSSYEQYF; DNA: TGTGCCAGCTACGAGGACAGCTCCTACGAGCAGTACTTC
V: TRBV6-5; size: .; J: TRBJ1-4; D: TRBD1; CDR3: CASSYGLGTGQKLFF; DNA: TGTGCCAGCAGTTATGGTCTCGGGACAGGGCAAAAACTGTTTTTT
V: TRBV4-2; size: .; J: TRBJ2-7; D: .; CDR3: CASSQDSGTGSNEQYF; DNA: TGTGCCAGCAGCCAAGATAGCGGGACAGGGAGTAACGAGCAGTACTTC
V: TRBV11-2; size: few; J: TRBJ2-7; D: .; CDR3: CASSLDSVGTYEQYF; DNA: TGTGCCAGCAGCTTAGACTCTGTCGGGACCTACGAGCAGTACTTC
V: TRBV2; size: .; J: TRBJ2-1; D: .; CDR3: CASAPLVPRDNEQFF; DNA: TGTGCCAGCGCCCCACTAGTCCCGAGGGACAATGAGCAGTTCTTC
V: TRBV19; size: .; J: TRBJ1-5; D: TRBD1; CDR3: CASSISGTGSRGSNQPQHF; DNA: TGTGCCAGTAGTATTTCCGGGACAGGGAGTAGAGGGAGCAATCAGCCCCAGCATTTT
V: TRBV27; size: .; J: TRBJ2-3; D: .; CDR3: CASSLGTPGRSSTDTQYF; DNA: TGTGCCAGCAGTTTAGGGACTCCTGGAAGATCTAGCACAGATACGCAGTATTTT
V: TRBV4-1; size: .; J: TRBJ2-1; D: TRBD2; CDR3: CASSRSSGSVGNEQFF; DNA: TGCGCCAGCAGCCGCTCGAGCGGGAGTGTAGGCAATGAGCAGTTCTTC
V: TRBV29-1; size: once; J: TRBJ1-2; D: .; CDR3: CSVERTVWDYGYTF; DNA: TGCAGCGTTGAAAGGACAGTATGGGACTATGGCTACACCTTC
V: TRBV28; size: .; J: TRBJ2-7; D: TRBD1; CDR3: CASSLQGTGEQYF; DNA: TGTGCCAGCAGTTTACAGGGGACAGGGGAGCAGTACTTC
V: TRBV7-8; size: .; J: TRBJ2-2; D: .; CDR3: CASSLTGQRTGELFF; DNA: TGTGCCAGCAGCTTAACAGGCCAGAGGACCGGGGAGCTGTTTTTT
V: TRBV5-1; size: .; J: TRBJ2-7; D: .; CDR3: CASSFSGFYEQYF; DNA: TGCGCCAGCAGCTTCTCCGGTTTCTACGAGCAGTACTTC
V: TRBV25-1; size: .; J: TRBJ2-1; D: TRBD2; CDR3: CASSGSAGGQFF; DNA: TGTGCCAGCAGTGGTTCTGCGGGAGGCCAGTTCTTC
V: TRBV10-2; size: once; J: TRBJ2-5; D: TRBD2; CDR3: CATRARELGETQYF; DNA: TGCGCCACGAGAGCGCGGGAGCTAGGAGAGACCCAGTACTTC
V: TRBV4-1; size: .; J: TRBJ2-1; D: .; CDR3: CASSIQTVNEQFF; DNA: TGCGCCAGCAGCATCCAGACAGTCAATGAGCAGTTCTTC
V: TRBV10-2; size: .; J: TRBJ2-7; D: TRBD2; CDR3: CASRGLEKAYEQYF; DNA: TGCGCCAGCAGGGGACTAGAAAAGGCCTACGAGCAGTACTTC
V: TRBV6-1; size: .; J: TRBJ1-5; D: .; CDR3: CASREGGSGNQPQHF; DNA: TGTGCCAGCCGGGAGGGTGGGTCGGGAAATCAGCCCCAGCATTTT
V: TRBV6-6; size: .; J: TRBJ1-1; D: .; CDR3: CASNWDTYTEAFF; DNA: TGTGCCAGCAACTGGGACACTTACACTGAAGCTTTCTTT
V: TRBV27; size: .; J: TRBJ2-7; D: .; CDR3: CASSSFADPYEQYF; DNA: TGTGCCAGCAGCTCATTCGCGGATCCCTACGAGCAGTACTTC
V: TRBV7-9; size: .; J: TRBJ2-7; D: TRBD2; CDR3: CASSASGSPPYEQYF; DNA: TGTGCCAGCAGCGCAAGCGGGAGTCCCCCCTACGAGCAGTACTTC
V: TRBV19; size: .; J: TRBJ2-7; D: TRBD1; CDR3: CASSDGTGAYEQYF; DNA: TGTGCCAGTAGCGACGGGACAGGGGCCTACGAGCAGTACTTC
V: TRBV28; size: .; J: TRBJ2-3; D: .; CDR3: CASSFRQADTQYF; DNA: TGTGCCAGCAGTTTTAGACAGGCAGATACGCAGTATTTT
V: TRBV4-1; size: .; J: TRBJ2-2; D: .; CDR3: CASSQELKNTGELFF; DNA: TGCGCCAGCAGCCAAGAATTAAAGAACACCGGGGAGCTGTTTTTT
V: TRBV27; size: .; J: TRBJ2-1; D: TRBD2; CDR3: CASSSDSGKGYNEQFF; DNA: TGTGCCAGCAGTTCAGATAGCGGGAAAGGCTACAATGAGCAGTTCTTC
V: TRBV15; size: .; J: TRBJ2-7; D: TRBD2; CDR3: CATSRGHFISTSGPSYEQYF; DNA: TGTGCCACCAGCAGAGGGCATTTTATTTCAACTAGCGGGCCTTCCTACGAGCAGTACTTC
V: TRBV7-8; size: .; J: TRBJ2-7; D: .; CDR3: CASSDSAYEQYF; DNA: TGTGCCAGCAGCGACAGTGCCTACGAGCAGTACTTC
V: TRBV11-2; size: .; J: TRBJ2-7; D: .; CDR3: CASSFSAYEQYF; DNA: TGTGCCAGCAGCTTTTCAGCCTACGAGCAGTACTTC
V: TRBV12-5; size: .; J: TRBJ2-5; D: .; CDR3: CASGLGAAGETQYF; DNA: TGTGCTAGTGGTTTGGGAGCAGCGGGAGAGACCCAGTACTTC